These 29 T cell receptor beta chains share one sample of origin, sequenced in a study of identical twins. Each CDR3 protein is one row after TCRdb ran MiXCR on the 5' RACE reads. This sample has 690,000 or so distinct CDR3 sequences; about 9.4% occur once, and the top ten carry 0.75% to 1%. These sequences were also reported in another study, on yellow fever vaccine responses in identical twins.

Sequenced input: PBMCs. Receptor source: a woman in her late teens or twenties in good health.

This clonotype has ten or more counts. The chain joins TRBV25-1 to TRBJ2-1; D gene unclear. CDR1 MGHDK and CDR2 SYGVNS come from the germline V gene. The V and J ends lost 1 base and 10 bases respectively, with 8 bases between them. The CDR3 length is 12 residues. Here the CDR3 DNA reads TGTGCCAGCAGTGAATTAGGCCTGGAGCAGTTCTTC. Amino acid sequence: CASSELGLEQFF. Based on the CDR3 plus reference TRBV25-1 and TRBJ2-1, the full variable domain is EADIYQTPRYLVIGTGKKITLECSQTMGHDKMYWYQQDPGMELHLIHYSYGVNSTEKGDLSSESTVSRIRTEHFPLTLESARPSHTSQYLCASSELGLEQFFGPGTRLTVL.

This clonotype was counted ten times or more. The chain joins TRBV12-3 or TRBV12-4 to TRBJ2-5; unclear D gene. The V and J ends lost 3 bases and 5 bases respectively, with 16 bases between them. This CDR3 is built from 15 residues. Here the CDR3 reads CASSFLGARKETQYF. CDR3 bases: TGTGCCAGCAGTTTCCTGGGCGCCCGAAAGGAGACCCAGTACTTC.

This clonotype was picked up a small number of times. V is TRBV7-9 and J is TRBJ2-3; tentatively, D is TRBD1 (6 bases). Germline lookup yields CDR1 SEHNR and CDR2 FQNEAQ (reference sequence). V was pared by 3 bases and J by 1 base, with 14 bases between. The length of the CDR3 is 16 residues. The CDR3 spells CASSFLQGAGTDTQYF. In DNA, the CDR3 is TGTGCCAGCAGCTTTTTACAGGGAGCAGGCACAGATACGCAGTATTTT.

The gene calls are TRBV20-1 and TRBJ1-5; 7 nucleotides agree with TRBD1. The CDR3 has 16 amino acids. Germline loops: CDR1 DFQATT, CDR2 SNEGSKA (reference sequence). J lost 3 bases, V lost 0 bases, and 8 bases had no gene match. DNA of the CDR3: TGCAGTGCTAGAGATAACCTACAGGGGCCCAATCAGCCCCAGCATTTT. It specifies CSARDNLQGPNQPQHF.

The table lists this clonotype with a few counts. This chain links TRBV3-1 with TRBJ2-1; 8 bases are shared with TRBD1. The length of the CDR3 is 21 residues. The ends lost 7 bases at V and 3 bases at J; junction bases unmatched: 26. Germline CDR1 and CDR2: LGHDT and YNNKEL (reference sequence). The CDR3 sequence: CASTSKGVDQGAPLVYNEQFF. In DNA, the CDR3 is TGTGCCAGCACCTCCAAGGGGGTTGATCAGGGGGCGCCATTAGTCTACAATGAGCAGTTCTTC.

This sequence joins TRBV6-1 and TRBJ2-3; 10 bases agree with TRBD1. Per the germline V gene, CDR1 is MNHNS and CDR2 is SASEGT. This CDR3 comprises 15 residues. V was clipped by 5 bases and J by 3 bases; unmatched bases: 5. The CDR3: CASSTRDRGTDTQYF. The CDR3 DNA is TGTGCCAGCAGTACACGGGACAGGGGAACAGATACGCAGTATTTT.

The sample holds many counts of this clonotype. The chain joins TRBV20-1 to TRBJ2-1; D may be TRBD2 (6 bases). The CDR3 is 12 amino acids. Germline CDR1 and CDR2: DFQATT and SNEGSKA (reference sequence). The CDR3 protein is CMGGRTNNEQFF. In DNA, the CDR3 is TGCATGGGGGGTCGTACCAACAATGAGCAGTTCTTC.

This sequence joins TRBV6-2 or TRBV6-3 and TRBJ2-7; D not resolved. CDR1 and CDR2 (germline): MNHEY, SVGEGT. CDR3 length: 12 amino acids. Trimming removed 2 bases from V and 3 bases from J, with 5 bases in between. CDR3 in amino acids: CASSYIIYEQYF. In DNA form, the CDR3 reads TGTGCCAGCAGTTACATCATCTACGAGCAGTACTTC.

The chain employs TRBV28 and TRBJ2-5; TRBD2 matches 11 bases. The V segment lost 6 bases and the J segment 1 base; nucleotides outside the gene matches: 7. Germline V gene lookup returns CDR1 MDHEN and CDR2 SYDVKM. The CDR3 contains 16 residues. CDR3 bases: TGTGCCAGCAGAACATTACTAGCGGGGGTCCAAGAGACCCAGTACTTC. This translates into CASRTLLAGVQETQYF. Combining the CDR3 with reference TRBV28 and TRBJ2-5 gives the whole variable domain DVKVTQSSRYLVKRTGEKVFLECVQDMDHENMFWYRQDPGLGLRLIYFSYDVKMKEKGDIPEGYSVSREKKERFSLILESASTNQTSMYLCASRTLLAGVQETQYFGPGTRLLVL.

This clonotype was observed at least ten times. CDR3 bases: TGCAGCGTTGAAGATCCGGTAGCGGGACCCCTCGAGCAGTACTTC. Its protein product is CSVEDPVAGPLEQYF. The chain joins TRBV29-1 to TRBJ2-7, with 8 bases lining up with TRBD2. V was pared by 0 bases and J by 6 bases, with 10 bases of the junction left unmatched. The CDR3 sequence is 15 residues long. The germline gives CDR1 SQVTM, CDR2 ANQGSEA.

In its sample, this clonotype was seen many times. The J gene is TRBJ1-2, the V gene TRBV5-1; unclear D gene. CDR1 is SGHRS, CDR2 YFSETQ, per germline. V gave up 3 bases and J gave up 2 bases, with 5 bases separating them. The CDR3 sequence is 12 residues long. CDR3 in DNA: TGCGCCAGCAGCTCGGACAACTATGGCTACACCTTC. Protein sequence: CASSSDNYGYTF.

The chain is built from TRBV6-6 and TRBJ2-7, with D possibly matching TRBD2 (5 bases). The V end was cut by 5 bases, the J end by 5 bases, with 13 bases between. CDR1 is MNHNY and CDR2 is SVGAGI in the germline V gene (reference sequence). The CDR3 covers 13 residues. The CDR3 here is CASSAPSGNEQYF. The CDR3 bases are TGTGCCAGCAGTGCCCCGTCGGGGAACGAGCAGTACTTC.

This clonotype came up a few times. This chain connects TRBV2 to TRBJ2-3; D not resolved. Per the germline V gene, CDR1 is SNHLY and CDR2 is FYNNEI. V lost 8 bases, J lost 4 bases, and 22 bases lay in between. This CDR3 is built from 16 residues. Here the CDR3 reads CASLLRPARGPDTQYF. CDR3 coding DNA: TGTGCCAGCCTTCTGAGACCGGCCCGAGGTCCAGATACGCAGTATTTT.

This clonotype was counted ten times or more. The chain is built from TRBV4-3 and TRBJ2-1, with unresolved D. Germline V gene sequence: CDR1 LGHNA, CDR2 YSLEER. With 0 bases removed from V and 4 bases from J, the gap between germline ends came to 4 bases. The CDR3 is 13 residues long. The DNA for the CDR3 is TGCGCCAGCAGCCAAGAAGAGTACAATGAGCAGTTCTTC. This codes for CASSQEEYNEQFF.

V is TRBV2 and J is TRBJ2-1; maybe TRBD1 (8 bases). CDR3 length: 17 amino acids. V was shortened by 1 base and J by 0 bases, with 13 bases between the two germline ends. In germline, CDR1 is SNHLY, CDR2 FYNNEI. CDR3 bases: TGTGCCAGCAGTGAAGACAGGGGGGGTAGCTCCTACAATGAGCAGTTCTTC. Translation gives CASSEDRGGSSYNEQFF.

This clonotype was observed at least ten times. V gene TRBV5-1 combines with J gene TRBJ2-1; D call uncertain. Trimming took off 2 bases at V and 1 base at J, with 10 bases between the two ends. Germline assignment: CDR1 SGHRS and CDR2 YFSETQ. The CDR3 extends over 15 amino acids. The CDR3 is CASSLMPESYNEQFF. The CDR3 region has the DNA TGCGCCAGCAGCTTAATGCCGGAATCCTACAATGAGCAGTTCTTC.

This clonotype was detected a few times. The chain combines TRBV12-3 or TRBV12-4 with TRBJ2-5; 13 nucleotides agree with TRBD2. V was pared by 4 bases and J by 5 bases, with 7 bases of the junction left unmatched. CDR3 size: 16 residues. The CDR3 DNA reads TGTGCCAGCAGTTCCCTACTAGCGGGAGGGTCGGAGACCCAGTACTTC. Translated: CASSSLLAGGSETQYF.

This clonotype was detected a few times. The rearrangement joins TRBV10-3 to TRBJ2-1; D uncertain. Germline assignment: CDR1 ENHRY and CDR2 SYGVKD. There are 13 residues in the CDR3. The CDR3 DNA is TGTGCTTCAACCCCTGCAGTGGGGAATGAGCAGTTCTTC. Translated, it gives CASTPAVGNEQFF.

The chain carries TRBV5-6 and TRBJ2-5; unclear D gene. The CDR3 sequence is 14 residues long. CDR1 is SGHDT and CDR2 is YYEEEE in the germline V gene. Trimming stripped 2 bases from V and 3 bases from J, with 11 bases between. As DNA, the CDR3 is TGTGCCAGCAGCTTTTGGCAGTTAAAAGAGACCCAGTACTTC. Amino acids: CASSFWQLKETQYF.

V usage is TRBV4-2 and J usage is TRBJ1-1, with a possible D match to TRBD1 (6 bases). The CDR3 totals 16 residues. Germline lookup yields CDR1 LGHNA and CDR2 YNFKEQ. V was trimmed by 4 bases and J by 1 base, leaving 16 bases between them. The CDR3 region is CASSREGGPPNTEAFF. CDR3 DNA: TGTGCCAGCAGCCGCGAGGGGGGCCCCCCGAACACTGAAGCTTTCTTT.

This sequence joins TRBV11-2 and TRBJ2-7, with D perhaps given as TRBD1 or TRBD2 (5 bases each). The CDR3 spans 14 residues. V lost 0 bases and J 5 bases, leaving 11 bases between the germline ends. The V gene's germline CDR1 is SGHAT and CDR2 FQNNGV. CDR3: CASSLEGRDHEQYF. CDR3 in DNA: TGTGCCAGCAGCTTAGAGGGCAGGGACCACGAGCAGTACTTC.

This clonotype came up a few times. The J gene is TRBJ2-5, the V gene TRBV7-6, with TRBD1 as a possible D gene (6 bases). Germline values: CDR1 SGHVS, CDR2 FNYEAQ. CDR3 length: 14 amino acids. V lost 3 bases, J lost 1 base, and 9 bases lay in between. The CDR3 DNA sequence: TGTGCCAGCAGCTTGGACAGCGCCCAAGAGACCCAGTACTTC. The encoded protein is CASSLDSAQETQYF.

The genes are TRBV28 and TRBJ2-3; either TRBD1 or TRBD2 may fit D (5 bases each). V dropped 7 bases and J dropped 6 bases, with 14 bases sitting between them. This CDR3 contains 13 residues. Germline V CDR1 and CDR2: MDHEN, SYDVKM. The CDR3 sequence: CASTGTPRDTQYF. The CDR3 region has the DNA TGTGCCAGCACCGGGACCCCTAGGGATACGCAGTATTTT.

The chain links TRBV27 to TRBJ1-6; D call uncertain. CDR3 size: 15 residues. Germline V gene sequence: CDR1 MNHEY, CDR2 SMNVEV (reference sequence). V was cut by 7 bases and J by 6 bases, with 16 bases left in between. The CDR3 loop reads CASKVAGWGNSPLHF. CDR3 nucleotide sequence: TGTGCCAGCAAGGTCGCGGGTTGGGGTAATTCACCCCTCCACTTT.

This clonotype was observed a handful of times. The chain recombines TRBV29-1 with TRBJ2-3; TRBD2 matches at 9 bases. Germline V gives CDR1 SQVTM, CDR2 ANQGSEA. The CDR3 is 15 residues long. The CDR3 loop reads CTFNGGGTSPDTQYF. The CDR3 nucleotides are TGCACCTTTAACGGTGGGGGGACTAGCCCAGATACGCAGTATTTT.

This clonotype was counted once. The V call is TRBV7-9, the J call TRBJ2-5; weak D call: TRBD1 (6 bases). Germline V gene sequence: CDR1 SEHNR, CDR2 FQNEAQ (reference sequence). CDR3 length: 15 amino acids. V gave up 5 bases and J gave up 5 bases, with 18 bases separating them. CDR3 DNA sequence: TGTGCCAGCAGCGCGCTCCGGACAGAAGGGGAGACCCAGTACTTC. Its translation is CASSALRTEGETQYF.

The CDR3 region has the DNA TGTGCCAGCAGTCACGACTCAGGGGTTAGGCAGTACTTC. Residues: CASSHDSGVRQYF. The chain employs TRBV7-2 and TRBJ2-7; D might be TRBD1 (6 bases). This CDR3 has 13 residues. Germline CDR1 reads SGHTA; CDR2 reads FQGNSA. Trimming took off 6 bases at V and 9 bases at J, with 18 bases between the two ends.

This clonotype was picked up a small number of times. This chain joins TRBV7-9 and TRBJ2-1, with 10 bases identical to TRBD2. J was trimmed by 0 bases and V by 5 bases; bases with no gene match: 7. The CDR3 runs to 17 residues. The germline gives CDR1 SEHNR, CDR2 FQNEAQ (reference sequence). CDR3 in DNA: TGTGCCAGCAGCGCCCTAGCGGGAGAGAGCTCCTACAATGAGCAGTTCTTC. It codes for CASSALAGESSYNEQFF.

This clonotype was observed a few times. This chain joins TRBV28 and TRBJ1-5, with D possibly matching TRBD1 (6 bases). The CDR3 is 15 residues long. The V gene lost 5 bases and the J gene lost 4 bases, with 15 bases spanning the gap. Germline CDR1 and CDR2: MDHEN and SYDVKM. The CDR3 region has the DNA TGTGCCAGCAGTGTCGGGGGGCCCCTTAATCAGCCCCAGCATTTT. Translating gives CASSVGGPLNQPQHF. Full variable domain (missing parts from reference TRBV28 and TRBJ1-5): DVKVTQSSRYLVKRTGEKVFLECVQDMDHENMFWYRQDPGLGLRLIYFSYDVKMKEKGDIPEGYSVSREKKERFSLILESASTNQTSMYLCASSVGGPLNQPQHFGDGTRLSIL.